A selection of T cell receptor beta chains follows, all from one sample in a study of T cell responses to AZD1222 COVID-19 vaccine. Clones were sequenced by immunoSEQ multiplex PCR, and TCRdb holds only the in-frame ones, with some missing. The sample holds approximately 100,000 clones, 89% seen once. Sequences were derived from peripheral blood, sampled on day 0 of AZD1222 vaccination. The receptors derive from an adult in good health. The CDR3 runs from the conserved cysteine through the conserved F or W. Fields, in order: CDR3 DNA, CDR3 protein, clone size, J gene, D gene, V gene. The D gene is left open where the match is weak. Not all rows give a size; the values are once, few, many and, for expanded clones, a class.

CDR3 DNA: TGTGCCAGCTCACCAGAACAGGGAGGGGGATATGGCTACACCTTC; CDR3 protein: CASSPEQGGGYGYTF; clone size: once; J gene: TRBJ1-2; D gene: .; V gene: TRBV18
CDR3 DNA: TGTGCCAGCAGCGTCTCGACAGGCCATAATGAAAAACTGTTTTTT; CDR3 protein: CASSVSTGHNEKLFF; clone size: .; J gene: TRBJ1-4; D gene: .; V gene: TRBV9
CDR3 DNA: TGTGCCAGCACTAGGACAGGGGAAAGGCGTGAGCAGTTCTTC; CDR3 protein: CASTRTGERREQFF; clone size: .; J gene: TRBJ2-1; D gene: TRBD1; V gene: TRBV6-5
CDR3 DNA: TGCGCCAGCAGCTTTCTGGGGGAGGACGCCGGGGAGCTGTTTTTT; CDR3 protein: CASSFLGEDAGELFF; clone size: .; J gene: TRBJ2-2; D gene: .; V gene: TRBV5-1
CDR3 DNA: TGTGCCAGCAGCTTAGATTGGGCGGCACCTGATGAGCAGTTCTTC; CDR3 protein: CASSLDWAAPDEQFF; clone size: .; J gene: TRBJ2-1; D gene: .; V gene: TRBV7-8
CDR3 DNA: TGTGCCAGCAGTGAGCCGGACAGGGAAAAACTGTTTTTT; CDR3 protein: CASSEPDREKLFF; clone size: .; J gene: TRBJ1-4; D gene: TRBD1; V gene: TRBV25-1
CDR3 DNA: TGCGCCAGCAGCCCAGAGGACAGTACTAGCACAGATACGCAGTATTTT; CDR3 protein: CASSPEDSTSTDTQYF; clone size: .; J gene: TRBJ2-3; D gene: .; V gene: TRBV5-1
CDR3 DNA: TGTGCCAGCAGCGTAGACAGGGGGCTCGAGGGCTACACCTTC; CDR3 protein: CASSVDRGLEGYTF; clone size: .; J gene: TRBJ1-2; D gene: TRBD1; V gene: TRBV9
CDR3 DNA: TGTGCCAGCAGCTTAGTCGGGTCCCCTGGAAACACCATATATTTT; CDR3 protein: CASSLVGSPGNTIYF; clone size: .; J gene: TRBJ1-3; D gene: .; V gene: TRBV7-9
CDR3 DNA: TGTGCCAGCAGCCAAGGCAACAGGATGGGAACAGATACGCAGTATTTT; CDR3 protein: CASSQGNRMGTDTQYF; clone size: .; J gene: TRBJ2-3; D gene: .; V gene: TRBV3-1/TRBV3-2
CDR3 DNA: TGTGCCAGCAGTGAAGACAGGGGCGGCATAGGGCCCCAGCATTTT; CDR3 protein: CASSEDRGGIGPQHF; clone size: .; J gene: TRBJ1-5; D gene: TRBD1; V gene: TRBV6-1
CDR3 DNA: TGTGCCAGCACCCGGGACAGGGACTCTAACTATGGCTACACCTTC; CDR3 protein: CASTRDRDSNYGYTF; clone size: .; J gene: TRBJ1-2; D gene: TRBD1; V gene: TRBV6-5
CDR3 DNA: TGTGCCAGCAGAAAGAGGGACGGGGATGAGCAGTTCTTC; CDR3 protein: CASRKRDGDEQFF; clone size: once; J gene: TRBJ2-1; D gene: .; V gene: TRBV3-1/TRBV3-2
CDR3 DNA: TGTGCCAGCAGCTTAGACAGGGCGGTCTATGGCTACACCTTC; CDR3 protein: CASSLDRAVYGYTF; clone size: .; J gene: TRBJ1-2; D gene: .; V gene: TRBV7-9
CDR3 DNA: TGTGCCAGCAGTTACTCGGGACAGGGGAACACTGAAGCTTTCTTT; CDR3 protein: CASSYSGQGNTEAFF; clone size: .; J gene: TRBJ1-1; D gene: TRBD1; V gene: TRBV6-6
CDR3 DNA: TGTGCCAGCAGCCAAGAGGGACAGGGGAGCACAGATACGCAGTATTTT; CDR3 protein: CASSQEGQGSTDTQYF; clone size: .; J gene: TRBJ2-3; D gene: TRBD1; V gene: TRBV14
CDR3 DNA: TGTGCCAGCAGCCCCGGGCCCGAAAGCTCCTACGAGCAGTACTTC; CDR3 protein: CASSPGPESSYEQYF; clone size: .; J gene: TRBJ2-7; D gene: .; V gene: TRBV6-5
CDR3 DNA: TGTGCCAGTAGTATTGGAGATTATAGCAATCAGCCCCAGCATTTT; CDR3 protein: CASSIGDYSNQPQHF; clone size: once; J gene: TRBJ1-5; D gene: .; V gene: TRBV19
CDR3 DNA: TGTGCCAGCGCACAGGGCGCTATGAACACTGAAGCTTTCTTT; CDR3 protein: CASAQGAMNTEAFF; clone size: few; J gene: TRBJ1-1; D gene: .; V gene: TRBV7-3
CDR3 DNA: TGTGCCAGCAGTCGACTGAACTACCGTCAAGAGACCCAGTACTTC; CDR3 protein: CASSRLNYRQETQYF; clone size: .; J gene: TRBJ2-5; D gene: .; V gene: TRBV3-1/TRBV3-2
CDR3 DNA: TGTGCCAGCAGCAAACCGGGCAGAAAAGAGACCCAGTACTTC; CDR3 protein: CASSKPGRKETQYF; clone size: once; J gene: TRBJ2-5; D gene: .; V gene: TRBV7-9
CDR3 DNA: TGTGCCAGCAGCTGGGGGGCTAGTTCTGGCACAGATACGCAGTATTTT; CDR3 protein: CASSWGASSGTDTQYF; clone size: .; J gene: TRBJ2-3; D gene: .; V gene: TRBV5-5
CDR3 DNA: TGCGCCAGCAGCCGAGGCGGAGGGGGAAACACCATATATTTT; CDR3 protein: CASSRGGGGNTIYF; clone size: once; J gene: TRBJ1-3; D gene: .; V gene: TRBV5-1
CDR3 DNA: TGTGCCAGTAGGGGGTCTGGCTATGGCTACACCTTC; CDR3 protein: CASRGSGYGYTF; clone size: .; J gene: TRBJ1-2; D gene: .; V gene: TRBV19
CDR3 DNA: TGTGCCAGCTTGAGGGGGTCCCAAGGCGAGCAGTACTTC; CDR3 protein: CASLRGSQGEQYF; clone size: .; J gene: TRBJ2-7; D gene: .; V gene: TRBV7-8
CDR3 DNA: TGTGCCAGCAGTTTAGGCCTCGGTCAGCCCCAGCATTTT; CDR3 protein: CASSLGLGQPQHF; clone size: .; J gene: TRBJ1-5; D gene: .; V gene: TRBV12-3/TRBV12-4
CDR3 DNA: TGTGCCAGCAGCTTAGATCAGGGGCCCTACAATGAGCAGTTCTTC; CDR3 protein: CASSLDQGPYNEQFF; clone size: .; J gene: TRBJ2-1; D gene: .; V gene: TRBV7-2
CDR3 DNA: TGTGCCAGCAGTGGGGGCGCCACAGATACGCAGTATTTT; CDR3 protein: CASSGGATDTQYF; clone size: few; J gene: TRBJ2-3; D gene: .; V gene: TRBV6-4
CDR3 DNA: TGTGCCAATAAATTCTGCCGACAGGGGATGGGCGGGGAGCTGTTTTTT; CDR3 protein: CANKFCRQGMGGELFF; clone size: few; J gene: TRBJ2-2; D gene: TRBD1; V gene: TRBV19
CDR3 DNA: TGTGCCAGCAGAGACCCTCGCGGGGTTTCCTACGAGCAGTACTTC; CDR3 protein: CASRDPRGVSYEQYF; clone size: .; J gene: TRBJ2-7; D gene: .; V gene: TRBV6-5
CDR3 DNA: TGTGCCAGCACTCCACAGGGGGAAACTGAAGCTTTCTTT; CDR3 protein: CASTPQGETEAFF; clone size: .; J gene: TRBJ1-1; D gene: TRBD1; V gene: TRBV6-5
CDR3 DNA: TGTGCCAGCAGTACAGGGGGCGGTTTCTATGGCTACACCTTC; CDR3 protein: CASSTGGGFYGYTF; clone size: .; J gene: TRBJ1-2; D gene: TRBD1; V gene: TRBV6-5
CDR3 DNA: TGTGCCCTTCTGGGCCAGGGGTCTGGCTACACCTTC; CDR3 protein: CALLGQGSGYTF; clone size: .; J gene: TRBJ1-2; D gene: .; V gene: TRBV19
CDR3 DNA: TGTGCCAGCAGCCTAAACCAGGGGGACACTGAAGCTTTCTTT; CDR3 protein: CASSLNQGDTEAFF; clone size: .; J gene: TRBJ1-1; D gene: TRBD1; V gene: TRBV7-3
CDR3 DNA: TGTGCCAGCAGCGTAGGGGGCTTGCAGAACACTGAAGCTTTCTTT; CDR3 protein: CASSVGGLQNTEAFF; clone size: once; J gene: TRBJ1-1; D gene: .; V gene: TRBV9
CDR3 DNA: TGTGCCAGCAGCTCGACAGGGACCGGGGAGCTGTTTTTT; CDR3 protein: CASSSTGTGELFF; clone size: .; J gene: TRBJ2-2; D gene: TRBD1; V gene: TRBV7-9